The TCR beta chain described here comes from a study of shared clonotypes between healthy human individuals. Study-wide points: Larger richness was generally estimated for naive than memory subsets. A limitation of the genetic and exposure-history diversity represented arose from few donors.

V lost 0 bases to trimming and J lost 2 bases, with 13 bases between them. Per the germline V gene, CDR1 is LGHNA and CDR2 is YSLEER. The CDR3 runs to 16 residues. Positive CCR7 selection of CD45RO-negative cells yielded the naive CD8 cells, and terminally differentiated effector memory CD45RA+ cells were excluded. Deep level was the assay's run setting. The assay was immunoSEQ multiplex PCR, and TCRdb's table has in-frame clones only and misses some. The sample carries approximately 1.9 million clones, just over 90% recorded once. This clone was found once. Its antigen is unidentified. The sequence was obtained from a man aged 18 to 29 in good health. Some clones in this sample may be carry-over from other donors' samples. The chain is built from TRBV4-3 and TRBJ1-1; TRBD1 might be the D (6 bases). The sample taken for sequencing was naive CD8+ T cells from PBMCs. CDR3 loop: CASSQESGDLNTEAFF. Here the CDR3 DNA reads TGCGCCAGCAGCCAAGAATCAGGGGATCTTAACACTGAAGCTTTCTTT.